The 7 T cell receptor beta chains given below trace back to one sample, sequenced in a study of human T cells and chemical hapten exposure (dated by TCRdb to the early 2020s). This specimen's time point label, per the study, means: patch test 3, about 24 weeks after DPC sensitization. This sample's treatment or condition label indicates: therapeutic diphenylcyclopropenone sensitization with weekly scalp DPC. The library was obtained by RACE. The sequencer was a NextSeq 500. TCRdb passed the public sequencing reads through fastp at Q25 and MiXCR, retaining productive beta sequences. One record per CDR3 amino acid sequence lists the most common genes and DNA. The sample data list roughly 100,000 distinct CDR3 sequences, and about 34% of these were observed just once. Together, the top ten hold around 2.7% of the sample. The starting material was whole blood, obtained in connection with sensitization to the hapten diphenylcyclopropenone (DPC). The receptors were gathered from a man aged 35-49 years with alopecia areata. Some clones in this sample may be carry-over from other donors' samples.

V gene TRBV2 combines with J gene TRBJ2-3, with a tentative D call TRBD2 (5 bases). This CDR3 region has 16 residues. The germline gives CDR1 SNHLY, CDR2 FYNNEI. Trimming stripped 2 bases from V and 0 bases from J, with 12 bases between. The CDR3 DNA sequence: TGTGCCAGCAGTGAAATCCCAGCGGTTAGCACAGATACGCAGTATTTT. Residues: CASSEIPAVSTDTQYF. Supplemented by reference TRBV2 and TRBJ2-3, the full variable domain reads EPEVTQTPSHQVTQMGQEVILRCVPISNHLYFYWYRQILGQKVEFLVSFYNNEISEKSEIFDDQFSVERPDGSNFTLKIRSTKLEDSAMYFCASSEIPAVSTDTQYFGPGTRLTVL.

The CDR3 sequence: CASTPGLAGVGQYV. The CDR3 region has the DNA TGTGCCAGCACCCCCGGACTAGCGGGGGTCGGGCAGTACGTC. J is TRBJ2-7 and V is TRBV2, with 13 bases aligning to TRBD2. From germline, CDR1 is SNHLY and CDR2 FYNNEI. The CDR3 consists of 14 residues. The V segment lost 7 bases and the J segment 9 bases; nucleotides outside the gene matches: 9.

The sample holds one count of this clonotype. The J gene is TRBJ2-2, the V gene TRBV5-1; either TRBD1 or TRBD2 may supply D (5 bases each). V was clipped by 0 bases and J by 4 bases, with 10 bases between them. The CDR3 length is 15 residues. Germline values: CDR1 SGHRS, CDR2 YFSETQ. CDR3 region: CASSLGDLATGELFF. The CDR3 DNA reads TGCGCCAGCAGCTTGGGGGACCTGGCCACCGGGGAGCTGTTTTTT.

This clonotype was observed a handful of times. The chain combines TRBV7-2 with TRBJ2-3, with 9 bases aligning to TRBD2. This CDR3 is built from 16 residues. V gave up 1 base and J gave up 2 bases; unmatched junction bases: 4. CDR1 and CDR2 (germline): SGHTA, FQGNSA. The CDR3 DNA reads TGTGCCAGCAGCTTAGTGGGCGGGAGGGCCACAGATACGCAGTATTTT. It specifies CASSLVGGRATDTQYF.

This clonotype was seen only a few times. The DNA of the CDR3 is TGCAGTGCTATAGGGGACAGGGGTTACAATGAGCAGTTCTTC. This codes for CSAIGDRGYNEQFF. V is TRBV20-1 and J is TRBJ2-1; 10 nucleotides line up with TRBD1. V lost 4 bases to trimming and J lost 4 bases; unmatched junction nucleotides: 4. Germline values: CDR1 DFQATT, CDR2 SNEGSKA (reference sequence). The CDR3 length is 14 residues.

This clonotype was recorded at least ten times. The CDR3 is CSASDGPEYF. CDR3 in DNA: TGCAGTGCTAGTGACGGCCCGGAGTACTTC. V and J are TRBV20-1 and TRBJ2-7; D gene unclear. This CDR3 is 10 amino acids long. V lost 3 bases, J lost 11 bases, and 11 bases lay in between. CDR1 DFQATT and CDR2 SNEGSKA come from the germline V gene (reference sequence).

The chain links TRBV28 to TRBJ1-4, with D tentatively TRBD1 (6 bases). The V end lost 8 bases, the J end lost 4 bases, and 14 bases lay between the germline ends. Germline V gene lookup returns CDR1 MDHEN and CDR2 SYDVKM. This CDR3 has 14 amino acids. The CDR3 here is CASLPGGVNEKLFF. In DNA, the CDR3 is TGTGCCAGCCTACCTGGGGGCGTTAATGAAAAACTGTTTTTT.